Presented here are 29 T cell receptor beta chains from one specimen sequenced in a study of Graves' ophthalmopathy and Graves' hyperthyroidism. The sequenced template was RNA, covering the TCR beta CDR3 region. The authors performed first-round RT-PCR with HTBI primers and then a second-round multiplex PCR. MiXCR was run by TCRdb on the multiplex PCR reads, yielding one entry per CDR3 protein. The sample has 150,000 or so distinct CDR3 sequences, around two fifths seen once. Sequenced sample: peripheral blood. These receptors were taken from a woman aged 40 to 50 with Graves' ophthalmopathy.

The table lists this clonotype with many counts. A read error may produce the germline difference seen at one junction end. CDR3 nucleotides: TGCGCCAGCAGTATAGCCGGGGGACAGGGAAGCAAGCAGTACTTC. Amino acid sequence: CASSIAGGQGSKQYF. The chain couples TRBV12-3 or TRBV12-4 to TRBJ2-7; 9 bases fit TRBD1. This CDR3 is 15 amino acids long.

The chain uses TRBV6-2 or TRBV6-3 and TRBJ2-7; D unclear. The germline V gene has CDR1 MNHEY and CDR2 SVGEGT. V lost 11 bases and J lost 3, with 14 bases in between. This CDR3 region has 12 residues. DNA of the CDR3: TGTGCCTGCAAGTCCGGCTACTACGAGCAGTACTTC. This gives the protein CACKSGYYEQYF.

The genes are TRBV28 and TRBJ1-5; a possible D gene is TRBD1 (6 bases). V lost 7 bases, J lost 11 bases, and 12 bases lay in between. Looked up from germline, CDR1 is MDHEN and CDR2 is SYDVKM. This CDR3 has 11 amino acids. CDR3 nucleotide sequence: TGTGCCAGCAAGGTCAGGGGAGCCCAGCATTTT. It translates to CASKVRGAQHF.

This rearrangement joins TRBV30 to TRBJ1-1; D is undetermined. Looked up from germline, CDR1 is GTSNPN and CDR2 is SVGIG (reference sequence). This CDR3 contains 12 residues. CDR3 in DNA: TGTAGCGGAGAGAGGCGGAACACTGAAGCTTTCTTT. Encoded protein: CSGERRNTEAFF.

This clonotype was seen at least ten times. This chain links TRBV9 with TRBJ1-6; D is ambiguous. Trimming took 0 bases from V and 10 from J, leaving 8 bases between them. Germline V CDR1 and CDR2: SGDLS, YYNGEE. The CDR3 runs 13 residues. In DNA form, the CDR3 reads TGTGCCAGCAGCGTAGGACTAGGCTCACCCCTCCACTTT. Translation gives CASSVGLGSPLHF.

V is TRBV28 and J is TRBJ1-6, with D possibly TRBD1 on 6 matching bases. The CDR3 has 16 amino acids. Germline CDR1 and CDR2: MDHEN and SYDVKM. V was cut by 10 bases and J by 7 bases, with 23 bases left in between. This chain's CDR3 is CATRRGRGAANSPLHF. CDR3 bases: TGTGCCACGCGACGGGGACGGGGGGCGGCGAATTCACCCCTCCACTTT.

The chain has TRBV12-3 or TRBV12-4 and TRBJ1-1, with D possibly matching TRBD1 (5 bases). The CDR3 is 15 residues long. Between the trimmed V and J ends, which lost 5 bases and 0 bases, there was a span of 13 bases. The CDR3 spells CASSISGTMNTEAFF. For the CDR3, the DNA is TGTGCCAGCAGTATCTCCGGGACTATGAACACTGAAGCTTTCTTT.

In this sample, this clonotype turned up once. The rearrangement uses TRBV28 and TRBJ2-7; D unclear. V lost 8 bases and J 4 bases, leaving 15 bases between the germline ends. Germline V gives CDR1 MDHEN, CDR2 SYDVKM. The CDR3 spans 13 residues. CDR3 amino acids: CASFSAIAYEQYF. CDR3 DNA: TGTGCCAGCTTCTCGGCAATTGCGTACGAGCAGTACTTC. The full variable domain, with the rest looked up from reference TRBV28 and TRBJ2-7, is DVKVTQSSRYLVKRTGEKVFLECVQDMDHENMFWYRQDPGLGLRLIYFSYDVKMKEKGDIPEGYSVSREKKERFSLILESASTNQTSMYLCASFSAIAYEQYFGPGTRLTVT.

The rearrangement joins TRBV6-1 to TRBJ1-1; 7 nucleotides align to TRBD1. Trimming cost V 6 bases and J 11 bases; bases outside gene matches: 9. Germline CDR1 MNHNS, CDR2 SASEGT. The CDR3 extends over 12 amino acids. In nucleotides, the CDR3 is TGTGCCAGCAGACGACAGGGAGGTTCCGCTTTCTTT. It is translated as CASRRQGGSAFF.

This clonotype was seen ten or more times. The chain joins TRBV28 to TRBJ1-1; TRBD1 is a possible D gene (6 bases). The CDR3 contains 16 residues. V was clipped by 2 bases and J by 1 base, with 14 bases between them. Looked up from germline, CDR1 is MDHEN and CDR2 is SYDVKM. The CDR3 nucleotides read TGTGCCAGCAGTTTACACTTCAGAGGGGGGAACACTGAAGCTTTCTTT. It specifies CASSLHFRGGNTEAFF.

This chain uses TRBV7-9 with TRBJ1-1, with D unresolved. The CDR3 totals 15 residues. Trimming removed 1 base at V and 10 bases at J, with 19 bases between. CDR1 is SEHNR, CDR2 FQNEAQ, per germline (reference sequence). The CDR3 region has the DNA TGTGCCAGCAGCTTAGGTCCTCTGAAGGACCTTGGAGCTTTCTTT. Protein sequence: CASSLGPLKDLGAFF.

This clonotype was picked up many times. The V call is TRBV29-1, the J call TRBJ2-5, with 8 bases lining up with TRBD1. Germline assignment: CDR1 SQVTM and CDR2 ANQGSEA. This CDR3 comprises 12 residues. After removal of 5 bases from V and 2 bases from J, the junction contained 1 base not matched to a gene. The CDR3 protein is CSVTGGQETQYF. The CDR3 DNA reads as TGCAGCGTTACAGGGGGTCAAGAGACCCAGTACTTC. Complete variable domain (other parts from reference TRBV29-1 and TRBJ2-5): SAVISQKPSRDICQRGTSLTIQCQVDSQVTMMFWYRQQPGQSLTLIATANQGSEATYESGFVIDKFPISRPNLTFSTLTVSNMSPEDSSIYLCSVTGGQETQYFGPGTRLLVL.

This clonotype was recorded at least ten times. The CDR3 bases are TGTGCCAGCAGTGACAGGGGACATAACTACGAGCAGTACTTC. Its translation is CASSDRGHNYEQYF. The chain recombines TRBV25-1 with TRBJ2-7; D might be TRBD1 (6 bases). Germline V gene sequence: CDR1 MGHDK, CDR2 SYGVNS. CDR3 length equals 14 residues. Trimming pared 3 bases from V and 3 bases from J, leaving 12 bases between.

V and J are TRBV20-1 and TRBJ2-7, with a weak D call TRBD1 (5 bases). The germline gives CDR1 DFQATT, CDR2 SNEGSKA (reference sequence). V gave up 6 bases and J gave up 6 bases, with 24 bases separating them. The CDR3 is 15 amino acids. DNA for the CDR3: TGCAGTGCCATGTTAGGACGAGCAGGGAACCCCGAGCAGTACTTC. This codes for CSAMLGRAGNPEQYF.

The chain couples TRBV6-5 to TRBJ1-1; D unclear. CDR1 is MNHEY, CDR2 SVGAGI, per germline. Trimming left V 4 bases short and J 2 bases short, with 11 bases between. The CDR3 runs 14 residues. In DNA form, the CDR3 reads TGTGCCAGCAGTTCCCCACCCGCAAACACTGAAGCTTTCTTT. Protein sequence: CASSSPPANTEAFF.

This clonotype was seen more than once but under ten times. The chain couples TRBV12-3 or TRBV12-4 to TRBJ1-5; D gene uncertain. Trimming shortened V by 4 bases and J by 7 bases, and 17 bases separated the two germline ends. This CDR3 contains 15 residues. For the CDR3, the DNA is TGTGCCAGCAGTTCCGGCGAGGTAAGGACGCAGCCCCAGCATTTT. It codes for CASSSGEVRTQPQHF.

The rearrangement joins TRBV7-9 to TRBJ2-7; the D is unclear. The CDR3 extends over 12 amino acids. Germline V gives CDR1 SEHNR, CDR2 FQNEAQ (reference sequence). The V end was cut by 5 bases, the J end by 5 bases, with 10 bases between. This CDR3 is CASSRVADEQYF. The CDR3 nucleotides are TGTGCCAGCAGCCGTGTGGCGGACGAGCAGTACTTC.

This clonotype was seen many times. The CDR3 loop is CASRSQGSRSPLHF. In DNA, the CDR3 is TGTGCCAGCAGGTCACAGGGATCCCGTTCACCCCTCCACTTT. The V call is TRBV6-5, the J call TRBJ1-6; a weak D match, TRBD1 (6 bases). Trimming left V 6 bases short and J 9 bases short, with 15 bases between. Germline V gene sequence: CDR1 MNHEY, CDR2 SVGAGI. The CDR3 has 14 residues.

The CDR3 DNA follows: TGTGCCCGAAAATTACCGGGACTTGGCTACACCTTC. This codes for CARKLPGLGYTF. The chain recombines TRBV30 with TRBJ1-2; D is perhaps TRBD1 (5 bases). The V gene's germline CDR1 is GTSNPN and CDR2 SVGIG (reference sequence). The CDR3 length is 12 residues. V was cut by 8 bases and J by 7 bases, with 17 bases left in between.

The V gene is TRBV6-5, the J gene TRBJ2-2; TRBD2 matches 7 bases. CDR3 length equals 14 residues. V dropped 2 bases and J dropped 5; count of bases not matched to a gene: 2. Germline CDR1 and CDR2: MNHEY and SVGAGI. The CDR3 nucleotides are TGTGCCAGCAGTTACCGGGAGGAAACCGGGGAGCTGTTTTTT. Its translation is CASSYREETGELFF.

The chain has TRBV12-3 or TRBV12-4 and TRBJ1-6; D is perhaps TRBD1 (6 bases). The CDR3 sequence is 12 residues long. The V and J ends lost 7 bases and 12 bases respectively, with 13 bases between them. CDR3 protein: CASTGEGLPLHF. CDR3 nucleotide sequence: TGTGCCAGCACAGGGGAAGGTTTACCCCTCCACTTT.

This clonotype came up many times. The chain recombines TRBV27 with TRBJ2-2; 8 nucleotides match TRBD2. CDR1 and CDR2 (germline): MNHEY, SMNVEV (reference sequence). The CDR3 spans 15 residues. After removal of 11 bases from V and 3 bases from J, the junction contained 11 bases not matched to a gene. The chain's CDR3 is CAAGIAGTHTGELFF. In DNA, the CDR3 is TGTGCCGCCGGGATAGCGGGGACCCACACCGGGGAGCTGTTTTTT.

This clonotype showed up many times. The CDR3 sequence is CASSFGENYGYTF. Written as DNA, the CDR3 is TGTGCCAGCAGCTTTGGGGAGAACTATGGCTACACCTTC. V gene TRBV11-2 combines with J gene TRBJ1-2; D gene ambiguous. The CDR3 runs 13 residues. V was clipped by 3 bases and J by 2 bases, with 7 bases between them. Germline V gene lookup returns CDR1 SGHAT and CDR2 FQNNGV.

This clonotype was counted ten times or more. J is TRBJ2-5 and V is TRBV19, with D tentatively TRBD2 (6 bases). Trimming cost V 2 bases and J 2 bases, with 9 bases left between them. The CDR3 has 14 residues. Germline CDR1 LNHDA, CDR2 SQIVND (reference sequence). CDR3: CASSIRREQETQYF. The CDR3 DNA sequence: TGTGCCAGTAGTATAAGGCGGGAACAAGAGACCCAGTACTTC.

The V and J genes are TRBV6-5 and TRBJ1-1, with 7 bases aligning to TRBD1. The CDR3 totals 15 residues. With 2 bases clipped from V and 1 base from J, the junction kept 4 bases outside the gene matches. Germline CDR1 reads MNHEY; CDR2 reads SVGAGI. CDR3 in amino acids: CASSYNRGPNTEAFF. The CDR3 DNA follows: TGTGCCAGCAGTTACAATAGGGGGCCGAACACTGAAGCTTTCTTT.

Ten or more counts support this clonotype. V usage is TRBV27 and J usage is TRBJ1-1; D may be TRBD1 (5 bases). CDR1 is MNHEY, CDR2 SMNVEV, per germline (reference sequence). Trimming removed 4 bases at V and 6 bases at J, with 15 bases between. The CDR3 totals 14 residues. The CDR3 reads CASSSMGGRAEAFF. Written as DNA, the CDR3 is TGTGCCAGCAGTTCAATGGGGGGTAGGGCTGAAGCTTTCTTT.

In this sample, this clonotype turned up many times. The gene calls are TRBV28 and TRBJ2-3; D unclear. Per the germline V gene, CDR1 is MDHEN and CDR2 is SYDVKM. The CDR3 covers 10 residues. Trimming took 6 bases from V and 4 from J, leaving 2 bases between them. The CDR3 protein is CASRSDTQYF. CDR3 coding DNA: TGTGCCAGCAGGTCAGATACGCAGTATTTT.

This clonotype was detected many times. The chain links TRBV9 to TRBJ2-7; D is perhaps TRBD2 (6 bases). Germline lookup yields CDR1 SGDLS and CDR2 YYNGEE. CDR3 size: 15 residues. With 4 bases removed from V and 4 bases from J, the gap between germline ends came to 18 bases. CDR3 nucleotides: TGTGCCAGCAGCCTGGATGGCGGGAAGGTATACGAGCAGTACTTC. Translating it yields CASSLDGGKVYEQYF.

The chain couples TRBV24-1 to TRBJ2-7; 7 bases are a match to TRBD1. The V and J ends lost 4 bases and 1 base, in that order; junction bases with no gene match: 6. The CDR3 sequence is 15 residues long. Germline loops: CDR1 KGHDR, CDR2 SFDVKD. CDR3 bases: TGTGCCACCAGTGACTCGACAGGGTATTCCTACGAGCAGTACTTC. This translates into CATSDSTGYSYEQYF.